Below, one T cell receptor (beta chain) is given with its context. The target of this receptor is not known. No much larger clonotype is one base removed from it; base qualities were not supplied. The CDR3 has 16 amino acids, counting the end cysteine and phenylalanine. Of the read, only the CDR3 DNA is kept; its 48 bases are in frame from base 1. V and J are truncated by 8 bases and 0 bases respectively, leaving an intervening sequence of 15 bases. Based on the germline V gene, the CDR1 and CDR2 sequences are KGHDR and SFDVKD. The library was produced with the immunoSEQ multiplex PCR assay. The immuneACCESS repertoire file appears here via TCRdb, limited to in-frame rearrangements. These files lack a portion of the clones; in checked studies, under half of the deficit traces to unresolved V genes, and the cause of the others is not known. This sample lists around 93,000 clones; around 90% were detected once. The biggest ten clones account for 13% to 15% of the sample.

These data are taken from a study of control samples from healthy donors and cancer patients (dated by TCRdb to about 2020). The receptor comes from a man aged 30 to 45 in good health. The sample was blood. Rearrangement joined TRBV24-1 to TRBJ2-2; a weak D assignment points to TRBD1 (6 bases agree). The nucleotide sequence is TGTGCCACCAAGGGCCCTGGGGGCTCGAACACCGGGGAGCTGTTTTTT. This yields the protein CATKGPGGSNTGELFF.